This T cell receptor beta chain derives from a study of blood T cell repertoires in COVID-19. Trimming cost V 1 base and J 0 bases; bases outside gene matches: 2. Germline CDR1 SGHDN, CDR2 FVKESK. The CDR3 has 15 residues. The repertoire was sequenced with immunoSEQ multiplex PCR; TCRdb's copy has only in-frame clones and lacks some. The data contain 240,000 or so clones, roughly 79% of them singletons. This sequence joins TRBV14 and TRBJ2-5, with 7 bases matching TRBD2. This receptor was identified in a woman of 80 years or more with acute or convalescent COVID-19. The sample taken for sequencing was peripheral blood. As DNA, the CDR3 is TGTGCCAGCAGCCAAGGAGCGGGGTACCAAGAGACCCAGTACTTC. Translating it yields CASSQGAGYQETQYF.